This T cell receptor beta chain was obtained from a study of cytomegalovirus exposure and HLA in healthy donors. Study-level information: Across almost 400 genotyped donors, roughly 85% landed in the Caucasian-associated ancestry cluster.

From germline, CDR1 is MNHEY and CDR2 SMNVEV (reference sequence). J lost 7 bases, V lost 4 bases, and 7 bases had no gene match. This CDR3 has 14 residues. Researchers ran the PCR with 60 Vbeta and 13 Jbeta primers. TCRdb keeps only in-frame clones here, not all; method: immunoSEQ multiplex PCR. The sample yields 150,000 to 200,000 clones, roughly four fifths seen once. Sequencing was carried out using PBMCs. This chain links TRBV27 with TRBJ2-1, with TRBD2 identical over 7 bases. The sequence was collected from a woman in her forties in good health and CMV-seronegative. The CDR3: CASSSGLTRNEQFF. As DNA, the CDR3 is TGTGCCAGCAGTTCGGGACTAACCCGGAATGAGCAGTTCTTC.